One and the same sample provided the 7 T cell receptor beta chains below, sequenced in a study of chemoradiotherapy in HPV16-positive cancers. The method was immunoSEQ multiplex PCR; TCRdb's version includes in-frame clones alone and lacks a portion of them. The sample lists about 33,000 clones, approximately 90% occurring once. The sample consisted of blood, taken from a patient who underwent chemoradiotherapy. These receptor sequences come from a human donor with HPV-associated anogenital cancer.

The rearrangement joins TRBV7-2 to TRBJ1-3; a weak D match, TRBD1 (5 bases). Germline V gives CDR1 SGHTA, CDR2 FQGNSA. The CDR3 extends over 16 amino acids. The ends were cut back, 5 bases at V and 1 base at J, with 15 bases in the middle. The CDR3 is CASSRNGGFSGNTIYF. The CDR3 DNA reads TGTGCCAGCAGCCGTAATGGGGGGTTTTCTGGAAACACCATATATTTT.

The chain uses TRBV15 and TRBJ1-3; no firm D call. The CDR3 is 14 residues long. The V gene lost 3 bases and the J gene lost 0 bases, with 6 bases spanning the gap. The V gene's germline CDR1 is LNHNV and CDR2 YYDKDF (reference sequence). CDR3: CATSRDRSGNTIYF. CDR3 nucleotide sequence: TGTGCCACCAGCAGGGACCGCTCTGGAAACACCATATATTTT.

V usage is TRBV9 and J usage is TRBJ1-2; 7 nucleotides match TRBD1. The length of the CDR3 is 17 residues. With 0 bases clipped from V and 7 bases from J, the junction kept 15 bases outside the gene matches. Germline assignment: CDR1 SGDLS and CDR2 YYNGEE. In DNA, the CDR3 is TGTGCCAGCAGCGTAGGTCAAGCTCACAGGGGACCCGCTGGCTACACCTTC. It codes for CASSVGQAHRGPAGYTF.

The chain recombines TRBV14 with TRBJ1-6; weak D call: TRBD1 (6 bases). The CDR3 contains 15 residues. The germline gives CDR1 SGHDN, CDR2 FVKESK. V dropped 8 bases and J dropped 5 bases, with 16 bases sitting between them. This CDR3 is CASSSETGHNSPLHF. As DNA, the CDR3 is TGTGCCAGCTCGTCGGAGACAGGCCATAATTCACCCCTCCACTTT.

The rearrangement uses TRBV5-5 and TRBJ1-1; D not resolved. The CDR3 contains 12 residues. Germline loops: CDR1 SGHKS, CDR2 YYEKEE (reference sequence). V lost 6 bases, J lost 0 bases, and 6 bases lay in between. DNA for the CDR3: TGTGCCAGCAAGACCTTGAACACTGAAGCTTTCTTT. Its translation is CASKTLNTEAFF.

The V and J genes are TRBV11-2 and TRBJ2-2; TRBD2 matches 8 bases. The CDR3 runs 15 residues. Germline V lookup: CDR1 SGHAT, CDR2 FQNNGV. J gave up 0 bases and V 5 bases, and 2 bases lay outside the gene matches. CDR3 in amino acids: CASSREGANTGELFF. The CDR3 DNA reads as TGTGCCAGCAGCCGGGAGGGGGCGAACACCGGGGAGCTGTTTTTT.

The chain has TRBV19 and TRBJ2-1; the D is unclear. V lost 3 bases and J lost 8, with 11 bases in between. The germline gives CDR1 LNHDA, CDR2 SQIVND (reference sequence). The CDR3 has 13 amino acids. The DNA for the CDR3 is TGTGCCAGTAGTATTGGTAGCAGCTATGAGCAGTTCTTC. Its translation is CASSIGSSYEQFF.